This T cell receptor (beta chain) was recovered during a study of T cell repertoires and Cas9 in healthy adults. Trimming cost V 4 bases and J 1 base; bases outside gene matches: 3. This CDR3 contains 15 residues. The germline V gene has CDR1 SNHLY and CDR2 FYNNEI. Measured with immunoSEQ multiplex PCR; TCRdb has only the in-frame clones, and not every one. This sample has almost 15,000 clones, with about 89% found just once. The V and J genes are TRBV2 and TRBJ2-2, with 7 positions matching TRBD2. This sequence was found in a human donor in good health. The specimen sequenced was Tregs (CD4+, CD25+, CD127-, CD137-, CD154-) from PBMCs; culture status not recorded. Written as DNA, the CDR3 is TGTGCCAGCAGTGTGGAGCGGGGGAACACCGGGGAGCTGTTTTTT. Amino acid sequence: CASSVERGNTGELFF.